Each of the 14 T cell receptor beta chains below was sequenced from the same sample in a study of blood T cell repertoires in COVID-19. The repertoire was sequenced with immunoSEQ multiplex PCR; TCRdb's copy has only in-frame clones and lacks some. The top ten hold 18% of the sample, which has over 100,000 clones, around 78% seen once. The sample comprised peripheral blood. These receptors were taken from an older woman with acute or convalescent COVID-19.

This clone turned up a few times. The gene calls are TRBV29-1 and TRBJ1-1, with a weak D call TRBD1 (6 bases). V was trimmed by 7 bases and J by 1 base, leaving 7 bases between them. Per the germline V gene, CDR1 is SQVTM and CDR2 is ANQGSEA. This CDR3 spans 11 amino acids. Here the CDR3 reads CSAQGNTEAFF. CDR3 in DNA: TGCAGCGCACAGGGGAACACTGAAGCTTTCTTT.

J is TRBJ1-4 and V is TRBV6-6; 9 bases line up with TRBD1. This CDR3 is built from 16 residues. Per germline, CDR1 MNHNY and CDR2 SVGAGI (reference sequence). V shed 9 bases, J shed 8 bases, and the junction held 16 bases outside the gene matches. CDR3 sequence reads: CASLTTQQGADEKLFF. CDR3 nucleotides: TGTGCCAGTTTAACAACCCAACAGGGGGCCGACGAAAAACTGTTTTTT.

This clone occurred once. One end of the junction is discordant with germline, which a read error may explain. The chain is built from TRBV18 and TRBJ1-1; maybe TRBD1 (6 bases). The CDR3 is made up of 15 amino acids. The germline V gene has CDR1 KGHSH and CDR2 LQKENI. CDR3 loop: CASSRATGADTEAFF. In DNA form, the CDR3 reads TGTGCCAGCTCACGCGCGACAGGTGCCGACACCGAAGCTTTCTTT.

V gene TRBV27 combines with J gene TRBJ2-1; D gene ambiguous. The V and J ends lost 4 bases and 6 bases respectively, with 13 bases between them. Per germline, CDR1 MNHEY and CDR2 SMNVEV (reference sequence). CDR3 length: 14 amino acids. CDR3 protein: CASSYSYEINEQFF. The CDR3 DNA sequence: TGTGCCAGCAGTTATTCCTACGAAATCAATGAGCAGTTCTTC.

This rearrangement joins TRBV29-1 to TRBJ2-1, with a weak D call TRBD1 (6 bases). The CDR3 consists of 18 residues. Germline CDR1 reads SQVTM; CDR2 reads ANQGSEA. CDR3 DNA sequence: TGCACTGATCCGGACAGAATATCTGCCCCGGAAATATACAATGAGCAGTTCTTC. It yields the protein CTDPDRISAPEIYNEQFF.

This clone has only a few counts. The sample has other DNA sequences that encode this CDR3 too. J is TRBJ1-5 and V is TRBV7-2; the D gene is possibly TRBD1 (5 bases). This CDR3 has 14 amino acids. Germline-derived CDR1 and CDR2 are SGHTA and FQGNSA. V was pared by 5 bases and J by 1 base, with 9 bases between. CDR3 region: CASSARVSNQPQHF. The CDR3 region has the DNA TGTGCCAGCAGCGCCAGGGTGAGCAATCAGCCCCAGCATTTT.

The V gene is TRBV28, the J gene TRBJ2-1; 9 nucleotides match TRBD2. CDR1 is MDHEN and CDR2 is SYDVKM in the germline V gene. CDR3 length equals 17 residues. The V segment lost 2 bases and the J segment 6 bases; nucleotides outside the gene matches: 11. The CDR3 nucleotides are TGTGCCAGCAGTTTAGTGAAGCGGGGGGCTTATCGCAATGAGCAGTTCTTC. Amino acids: CASSLVKRGAYRNEQFF.

The chain combines TRBV11-2 with TRBJ2-1; 11 bases line up with TRBD2. CDR1 and CDR2 (germline): SGHAT, FQNNGV. V lost 5 bases and J lost 6; bases outside the gene matches: 18. CDR3 length: 19 residues. In DNA, the CDR3 is TGTGCCAGCAGCCAGGGGGCACTCGGACTAGCGGGTATTCGCAATGAGCAGTTCTTC. Its translation is CASSQGALGLAGIRNEQFF.

In DNA form, the CDR3 reads TGTGCCAGCAGCTTGTTTCGGGGGTTAAATCAGCCCCAGCATTTT. It codes for CASSLFRGLNQPQHF. The chain couples TRBV5-6 to TRBJ1-5; tentatively, D is TRBD1 (5 bases). The CDR3 loop spans 15 amino acids. Trimming stripped 1 base from V and 4 bases from J, with 12 bases between. Germline V CDR1 and CDR2: SGHDT, YYEEEE.

The chain couples TRBV5-8 to TRBJ1-5, with D uncertain. The CDR3 length is 15 residues. Trimming left V 5 bases short and J 0 bases short, with 12 bases between. Germline loops: CDR1 SGHTS, CDR2 YDEGEE. CDR3 residues: CASRSGAHSNQPQHF. CDR3 sequence (DNA): TGTGCCAGCAGGTCGGGAGCTCATAGCAATCAGCCCCAGCATTTT.

By frequency in the sample, this clone is medium-sized (0.01 to 0.1%). This chain joins TRBV14 and TRBJ2-2, with 9 bases identical to TRBD1. V lost 4 bases to trimming and J lost 5 bases; unmatched junction nucleotides: 8. CDR3 length: 16 residues. Per the germline V gene, CDR1 is SGHDN and CDR2 is FVKESK. The CDR3 spells CASSPRDRVTTGELFF. The CDR3 DNA reads as TGTGCCAGCAGCCCGAGGGACAGGGTTACGACCGGGGAGCTGTTTTTT.

The chain recombines TRBV12-3 or TRBV12-4 with TRBJ2-7, with TRBD1 as a possible D gene (6 bases). V lost 5 bases and J 5 bases, leaving 13 bases between the germline ends. CDR3 length equals 13 residues. Here the CDR3 DNA reads TGTGCCAGCAGTGTTCACAGGGACCACGAGCAGTACTTC. Its translation is CASSVHRDHEQYF.

The rearrangement joins TRBV4-3 to TRBJ2-7, with TRBD2 matching 8 bases. V dropped 0 bases and J dropped 6; count of bases not matched to a gene: 7. The CDR3 totals 15 residues. Per germline, CDR1 LGHNA and CDR2 YSLEER. CDR3 nucleotide sequence: TGCGCCAGCAGCCAAGAGGAAGCGGGAGTCTCCGAGCAGTACTTC. This gives the protein CASSQEEAGVSEQYF.

The gene calls are TRBV5-1 and TRBJ2-3, with TRBD2 identical over 12 bases. V shed 4 bases, J shed 6 bases, and the junction held 9 bases outside the gene matches. The CDR3 extends over 16 amino acids. The germline V gene has CDR1 SGHRS and CDR2 YFSETQ. The CDR3 DNA follows: TGCGCCAGCAGCACCTCTAGCGGGAGGGTCAAGGATACGCAGTATTTT. Its translation is CASSTSSGRVKDTQYF.